Below are 23 T cell receptor beta chains sequenced from a single sample in a study of cytomegalovirus exposure and HLA in healthy donors (dated by TCRdb to the late 2010s). Library preparation was by the immunoSEQ multiplex PCR assay. For the multiplex PCR, a mixture combining 60 forward primers for TCR Vbeta segments and 13 reverse primers for TCR Jbeta segments was used. This immuneACCESS table, as held by TCRdb, lists in-frame sequences with V and J called but not all clones. Of the missing ones, under half trace to an unresolved V gene in checked studies; the others have no known cause. A total of 150,000 or so clones appear in this sample, 75% to 80% of them only once. The ten largest clones capture 6.3% of the sample. The sequencing input was PBMCs. The receptors here all came from a man between 35 and 55 years old in good health and CMV-seropositive.

This chain connects TRBV5-1 to TRBJ2-2, with TRBD1 identical over 10 bases. Per the germline V gene, CDR1 is SGHRS and CDR2 is YFSETQ. This CDR3 comprises 16 residues. V dropped 2 bases and J dropped 5; count of bases not matched to a gene: 6. CDR3 coding DNA: TGCGCCAGCAGCTTTTTGGGACAGGGGAATACCGGGGAGCTGTTTTTT. This encodes CASSFLGQGNTGELFF.

This chain connects TRBV5-4 to TRBJ2-7; D perhaps matches TRBD2 (7 bases). The CDR3 runs 13 residues. V was clipped by 7 bases and J by 6 bases, with 17 bases between them. Germline lookup yields CDR1 SGHNT and CDR2 YYREEE (reference sequence). The CDR3 spells CASGPRGGGEQYF. The CDR3 region has the DNA TGTGCCAGCGGGCCCAGGGGAGGGGGCGAGCAGTACTTC.

The V gene is TRBV7-8, the J gene TRBJ1-5; D may be TRBD1 (6 bases). CDR3 length: 15 amino acids. Germline V gives CDR1 SGHVS, CDR2 FQNEAQ. V lost 5 bases, J lost 6 bases, and 17 bases lay in between. DNA of the CDR3: TGTGCCAGCAGCGACCAGGGGATAGGGCGTCAGCCCCAGCATTTT. Translation: CASSDQGIGRQPQHF.

A single count supports this clone. The rearrangement uses TRBV15 and TRBJ2-1, with 7 bases matching TRBD2. The CDR3 spans 15 residues. Germline V gives CDR1 LNHNV, CDR2 YYDKDF (reference sequence). J was trimmed by 8 bases and V by 4 bases; bases with no gene match: 11. The CDR3 bases are TGTGCCACCAGCATGTCAAGCGGGATCGCTTATGAGCAGTTCTTC. This gives the protein CATSMSSGIAYEQFF.

This clone was counted between two and nine times. This chain joins TRBV21-1 and TRBJ2-7; the table's D call, TRBD1, has no DNA check behind it. TRBV21-1 is a recognized pseudogene. The CDR3 consists of 18 residues. The DNA for the CDR3 is TGTGCCAGCAGCCTCAGGGAGGACAGGGGGCGCGAATCCTACGAGCAGTACTTC. Its protein is CASSLREDRGRESYEQYF.

The rearrangement joins TRBV7-3 to TRBJ1-4; the match to TRBD1 covers 10 bases. Looked up from germline, CDR1 is SGHTA and CDR2 is FQGTGA. The CDR3 totals 16 residues. V was clipped by 5 bases and J by 1 base; unmatched bases: 4. The CDR3 loop reads CASSPTGGKTNEKLFF. The CDR3 DNA reads TGTGCCAGCAGCCCGACAGGGGGCAAAACTAATGAAAAACTGTTTTTT.

The rearrangement uses TRBV2 and TRBJ2-1; 14 bases fit TRBD2. Looked up from germline, CDR1 is SNHLY and CDR2 is FYNNEI. The CDR3 has 13 residues. Unmatched junction bases numbered 9, after V lost 8 bases and J lost 15 bases. CDR3 DNA: TGTGCCAGCGCCGGACTAGCGGGAGGCCCGCCGTTCTTC. As protein: CASAGLAGGPPFF. Together with reference TRBV2 and TRBJ2-1, the CDR3 gives the full variable domain: EPEVTQTPSHQVTQMGQEVILRCVPISNHLYFYWYRQILGQKVEFLVSFYNNEISEKSEIFDDQFSVERPDGSNFTLKIRSTKLEDSAMYFCASAGLAGGPPFFGPGTRLTVL.

This clone was seen more than once but under ten times. The chain has TRBV5-1 and TRBJ2-3; maybe TRBD2 (5 bases). The germline CDR1 and CDR2 sequences are SGHRS and YFSETQ. Deletions cut 1 base from V and 4 bases from J, with 13 bases between. The CDR3 sequence is 15 residues long. As DNA, the CDR3 is TGCGCCAGCAGCTTGCGTAGTCTAGCCCCAGATACGCAGTATTTT. It yields the protein CASSLRSLAPDTQYF.

The rearrangement joins TRBV25-1 to TRBJ2-7; TRBD2 matches 7 bases. CDR1 and CDR2 from the germline V gene are MGHDK and SYGVNS. V lost 5 bases and J lost 5; bases outside the gene matches: 9. CDR3 length: 14 residues. The CDR3 coding sequence is TGTGCCAGCAGTCCCCGGACTAGTACGAACGAGCAGTACTTC. This translates into CASSPRTSTNEQYF.

The chain uses TRBV7-6 and TRBJ2-5, with a possible D match to TRBD1 (6 bases). Per germline, CDR1 SGHVS and CDR2 FNYEAQ. This CDR3 contains 13 residues. V lost 3 bases and J lost 5, with 10 bases in between. The CDR3 DNA reads as TGTGCCAGCAGCTTCACAGGGACCGAGACCCAGTACTTC. Translated, it gives CASSFTGTETQYF.

The chain couples TRBV7-2 to TRBJ2-7; 11 bases line up with TRBD2. The junction had 5 bases not matched to a gene; V was cut back by 3 bases and J by 4 bases. CDR1 SGHTA and CDR2 FQGNSA come from the germline V gene. The CDR3 extends over 15 amino acids. CDR3: CASSFSGRAQYEQYF. In nucleotides, the CDR3 is TGTGCCAGCAGCTTTAGCGGGAGGGCCCAATACGAGCAGTACTTC.

The chain combines TRBV4-1 with TRBJ2-2; 8 bases agree with TRBD2. The trim removed 2 bases at V and 6 bases at J, leaving 11 bases unmatched. This CDR3 spans 17 amino acids. CDR1 is MGHRA and CDR2 is YSYEKL in the germline V gene. CDR3 amino acids: CASSQTAGGASPGELFF. The CDR3, as DNA: TGCGCCAGCAGCCAAACCGCGGGGGGCGCCTCACCCGGGGAGCTGTTTTTT.

V gene TRBV5-1 combines with J gene TRBJ1-6; D gene uncertain. V lost 2 bases, J lost 8 bases, and 14 bases lay in between. Per the germline V gene, CDR1 is SGHRS and CDR2 is YFSETQ. The CDR3 covers 15 residues. In DNA form, the CDR3 reads TGCGCCAGCAGCTTTAGTCCGACAACAGATTCACCCCTCCACTTT. This translates into CASSFSPTTDSPLHF.

The chain combines TRBV7-3 with TRBJ1-2; possibly TRBD1 for D (5 bases). Germline V gene lookup returns CDR1 SGHTA and CDR2 FQGTGA. The CDR3 totals 13 residues. Trimming left V 2 bases short and J 6 bases short, with 10 bases between. CDR3 nucleotides: TGTGCCAGCAGCTTAGGGGCCTACGATGGCTACACCTTC. This codes for CASSLGAYDGYTF.

The chain has TRBV29-1 and TRBJ2-7; TRBD1 matches 9 bases. CDR3 length: 14 amino acids. With 7 bases clipped from V and 4 bases from J, the junction kept 11 bases outside the gene matches. Germline V CDR1 and CDR2: SQVTM, ANQGSEA. In nucleotides, the CDR3 is TGCAGCGCCTCTAACCGGGACAGGGCGTACGAGCAGTACTTC. It specifies CSASNRDRAYEQYF.

The chain is built from TRBV6-5 and TRBJ1-1, with TRBD1 matching over 8 bases. This CDR3 has 13 amino acids. Germline V CDR1 and CDR2: MNHEY, SVGAGI. Trimming removed 6 bases from V and 5 bases from J; junction bases left unmatched: 5. The chain's CDR3 is CASRPTGVTEAFF. CDR3 nucleotide sequence: TGTGCCAGCAGGCCGACAGGGGTGACTGAAGCTTTCTTT.

This chain connects TRBV12-5 to TRBJ2-1, with D possibly TRBD1 on 5 matching bases. The CDR3 is 14 amino acids. Germline V gene lookup returns CDR1 LGHNT and CDR2 FRNRAP. Trimming removed 4 bases at V and 12 bases at J, with 19 bases between. The CDR3 sequence is CASGSGLWSERQFF. CDR3 nucleotide sequence: TGTGCTAGTGGTTCAGGGTTGTGGAGCGAAAGGCAGTTCTTC. Full variable domain (remainder filled in from reference TRBV12-5 and TRBJ2-1): DARVTQTPRHKVTEMGQEVTMRCQPILGHNTVFWYRQTMMQGLELLAYFRNRAPLDDSGMPKDRFSAEMPDATLATLKIQPSEPRDSAVYFCASGSGLWSERQFFGPGTRLTVL.

V gene TRBV7-2 combines with J gene TRBJ2-3; TRBD2 matches 7 bases. Germline V lookup: CDR1 SGHTA, CDR2 FQGNSA. The CDR3 spans 14 residues. V dropped 5 bases and J dropped 3; count of bases not matched to a gene: 5. The CDR3 region is CASSPGGRTDTQYF. The DNA for the CDR3 is TGTGCCAGCAGCCCGGGAGGTCGGACAGATACGCAGTATTTT.

The rearrangement links TRBV28 to TRBJ2-7; the match to TRBD2 covers 9 bases. V dropped 7 bases and J dropped 2; count of bases not matched to a gene: 9. The CDR3 runs 15 residues. Germline assignment: CDR1 MDHEN and CDR2 SYDVKM. CDR3 in amino acids: CASTPPLAGTYEQYF. CDR3 nucleotide sequence: TGTGCCAGCACCCCCCCCCTAGCGGGGACCTACGAGCAGTACTTC.

This chain connects TRBV6-5 to TRBJ1-2, with 7 nucleotides matching TRBD1. Germline V gene sequence: CDR1 MNHEY, CDR2 SVGAGI. The length of the CDR3 is 12 residues. With 6 bases clipped from V and 8 bases from J, the junction kept 6 bases outside the gene matches. The CDR3: CASRTGSGGYTF. The DNA for the CDR3 is TGTGCCAGCAGGACAGGGTCTGGGGGCTACACCTTC.

The chain recombines TRBV14 with TRBJ1-2; possibly TRBD1 for D (5 bases). Trimming cost V 0 bases and J 4 bases, with 6 bases left between them. Germline values: CDR1 SGHDN, CDR2 FVKESK. The CDR3 length is 13 residues. The CDR3 loop reads CASSQDRAYGYTF. The CDR3 DNA is TGTGCCAGCAGCCAAGACAGGGCCTATGGCTACACCTTC.

The chain has TRBV29-1 and TRBJ2-7, with D unresolved. The CDR3 contains 11 residues. The germline gives CDR1 SQVTM, CDR2 ANQGSEA. V shed 4 bases and J shed 2 bases, with 6 bases lying between them. This CDR3 is CSVGAPYEQYF. The CDR3 DNA is TGCAGCGTTGGGGCTCCCTACGAGCAGTACTTC.

The chain is built from TRBV5-1 and TRBJ2-5; perhaps TRBD2 as D (5 bases). V lost 2 bases to trimming and J lost 1 base, with 9 bases between them. This CDR3 has 14 amino acids. Looked up from germline, CDR1 is SGHRS and CDR2 is YFSETQ. This CDR3 reads CASSFVGIQETQYF. CDR3 nucleotides: TGCGCCAGCAGCTTTGTCGGGATCCAAGAGACCCAGTACTTC.